Presented here are 17 T cell receptor beta chains from one specimen sequenced in a study of early T cells in non-severe SARS-CoV-2 infection. TCRdb processed the 5' RACE reads anew with MiXCR; each CDR3 protein has one entry. The data contain 40,000 to 65,000 distinct CDR3 sequences, about 8.2% of them singletons. Sample: whole blood. The source of these receptors is an adult who was a healthcare worker with PCR-confirmed SARS-CoV-2 infection or an uninfected control (not recorded which).

The chain carries TRBV14 and TRBJ2-1; D remains ambiguous. The ends were cut back, 4 bases at V and 0 bases at J, with 13 bases in the middle. This CDR3 has 16 residues. Germline loops: CDR1 SGHDN, CDR2 FVKESK. CDR3 region: CASSLSTQPSYNEQFF. The CDR3 bases are TGTGCCAGCAGCCTATCGACTCAACCCTCCTACAATGAGCAGTTCTTC.

This clonotype was observed at least ten times. This sequence joins TRBV7-9 and TRBJ2-2; 7 nucleotides agree with TRBD2. J lost 2 bases, V lost 4 bases, and 1 base had no gene match. Germline V lookup: CDR1 SEHNR, CDR2 FQNEAQ (reference sequence). The CDR3 is made up of 14 amino acids. The CDR3 loop is CASSSGLNTGELFF. In DNA, the CDR3 is TGTGCCAGCAGCTCGGGACTAAACACCGGGGAGCTGTTTTTT.

The chain joins TRBV12-3 or TRBV12-4 to TRBJ2-7; TRBD2 agrees at 11 bases. Losses at the gene ends were 6 bases for V and 6 bases for J; bases not matched to a gene: 7. There are 14 residues in the CDR3. The CDR3 here is CASRIRGLAAEQYF. The CDR3 DNA sequence: TGTGCCAGCAGGATAAGGGGACTAGCGGCCGAGCAGTACTTC.

V is TRBV20-1 and J is TRBJ1-2; 7 nucleotides match TRBD1. CDR3 length: 13 residues. The germline V gene has CDR1 DFQATT and CDR2 SNEGSKA (reference sequence). Trimming cost V 6 bases and J 2 bases; bases outside gene matches: 6. Here the CDR3 reads CSARGGMNYGYTF. CDR3 DNA sequence: TGCAGTGCCAGGGGGGGGATGAACTATGGCTACACCTTC.

This clonotype was observed once. The rearrangement links TRBV6-6 to TRBJ2-7, with TRBD2 as a possible D gene (6 bases). There are 13 residues in the CDR3. V shed 7 bases and J shed 4 bases, with 14 bases lying between them. CDR1 and CDR2 (germline): MNHNY, SVGAGI (reference sequence). CDR3 residues: CASTPREDYEQYF. CDR3 bases: TGTGCCAGCACCCCCAGGGAGGATTACGAGCAGTACTTC.

This clonotype occurred a few times. The J gene is TRBJ1-1, the V gene TRBV12-3 or TRBV12-4; D is undetermined. V dropped 7 bases and J dropped 0 bases, with 15 bases sitting between them. This CDR3 contains 15 residues. DNA of the CDR3: TGTGCCAGCACAACCACGGATCGGATGAACACTGAAGCTTTCTTT. Protein sequence: CASTTTDRMNTEAFF.

This clonotype was seen ten or more times. The chain combines TRBV29-1 with TRBJ2-7; D uncertain. Trimming shortened V by 0 bases and J by 3 bases, and 12 bases separated the two germline ends. This CDR3 comprises 14 residues. Germline values: CDR1 SQVTM, CDR2 ANQGSEA. CDR3 residues: CSVEDRQTSYEQYF. For the CDR3, the DNA is TGCAGCGTTGAAGATCGCCAGACCAGCTACGAGCAGTACTTC.

This clonotype came up many times. The gene calls are TRBV27 and TRBJ2-3; D is uncertain. The CDR3 is made up of 15 amino acids. Germline assignment: CDR1 MNHEY and CDR2 SMNVEV (reference sequence). V was trimmed by 0 bases and J by 3 bases, leaving 10 bases between them. The CDR3 reads CASSLSPGGTDTQYF. The CDR3, as DNA: TGTGCCAGCAGTTTATCCCCCGGCGGAACAGATACGCAGTATTTT.

V usage is TRBV6-1 and J usage is TRBJ2-3; D gene ambiguous. Germline V gene lookup returns CDR1 MNHNS and CDR2 SASEGT. V lost 6 bases and J 5 bases, leaving 12 bases between the germline ends. The CDR3 contains 13 residues. The CDR3 region is CASRVPRGDTQYF. CDR3 DNA: TGTGCCAGCAGGGTTCCCCGCGGAGATACGCAGTATTTT.

The chain combines TRBV24-1 with TRBJ2-1; 7 bases are a match to TRBD1. Germline loops: CDR1 KGHDR, CDR2 SFDVKD. This CDR3 spans 15 amino acids. Trimming took 3 bases from V and 1 from J; bases not matched to a gene: 2. The CDR3 DNA reads as TGTGCCACCAGTGATCGGACAGGTTCCTACAATGAGCAGTTCTTC. This codes for CATSDRTGSYNEQFF.

This clonotype was counted at least ten times. The chain is built from TRBV5-4 and TRBJ2-1; D uncertain. CDR1 and CDR2 (germline): SGHNT, YYREEE (reference sequence). CDR3 length equals 12 residues. V shed 0 bases and J shed 7 bases, with 5 bases lying between them. The CDR3 spells CASSLAKNEQFF. CDR3 coding DNA: TGTGCCAGCAGCTTGGCCAAGAATGAGCAGTTCTTC. The whole variable domain, filled in from reference TRBV5-4 and TRBJ2-1, reads ETGVTQSPTHLIKTRGQQVTLRCSSQSGHNTVSWYQQALGQGPQFIFQYYREEENGRGNFPPRFSGLQFPNYSSELNVNALELDDSALYLCASSLAKNEQFFGPGTRLTVL.

This clonotype was recorded many times. The chain carries TRBV12-3 or TRBV12-4 and TRBJ1-6; TRBD1 might be the D (6 bases). The CDR3 is 15 residues long. V gave up 3 bases and J gave up 5 bases, with 11 bases separating them. CDR3 in DNA: TGTGCCAGCAGTTTTGCGGACAGAGATAATTCACCCCTCCACTTT. Translation gives CASSFADRDNSPLHF.

This clonotype has more than one count but fewer than ten. This chain connects TRBV11-2 to TRBJ2-7; D is ambiguous. V was trimmed by 0 bases and J by 1 base, leaving 10 bases between them. The germline gives CDR1 SGHAT, CDR2 FQNNGV. The CDR3 is 15 residues long. The CDR3 DNA follows: TGTGCCAGCAGCTTAGAGGGCAGATATTCCTACGAGCAGTACTTC. It encodes CASSLEGRYSYEQYF.

This clonotype was seen a handful of times. CDR3 bases: TGTGCCAGCAGTGACTCGGGCCTCATGGGGGAGCAGTACTTC. It specifies CASSDSGLMGEQYF. This sequence joins TRBV25-1 and TRBJ2-7; D is unclear. With 3 bases removed from V and 7 bases from J, the gap between germline ends came to 16 bases. This CDR3 has 14 residues. From germline, CDR1 is MGHDK and CDR2 SYGVNS.

This CDR3 reads CASSQDRRGVNTEAFF. The CDR3 coding sequence is TGCGCCAGCAGCCAAGATCGGAGAGGGGTGAACACTGAAGCTTTCTTT. V usage is TRBV4-3 and J usage is TRBJ1-1, with D perhaps TRBD1 (5 bases). This CDR3 region has 16 residues. CDR1 is LGHNA, CDR2 YSLEER, per germline. With 0 bases removed from V and 0 bases from J, the gap between germline ends came to 11 bases.

In this sample, this clonotype turned up a few times. V gene TRBV5-1 combines with J gene TRBJ2-1; D gene unclear. Germline lookup yields CDR1 SGHRS and CDR2 YFSETQ. The CDR3 runs to 16 residues. Between the trimmed V and J ends, which lost 0 bases and 7 bases, there was a span of 17 bases. The CDR3 loop is CASSLEGSSNGNEQFF. The CDR3 region has the DNA TGCGCCAGCAGCTTGGAGGGTTCTTCCAATGGGAATGAGCAGTTCTTC.

The CDR3 protein is CATSDGTSGFNNEQFF. The CDR3 DNA reads TGTGCCACCAGTGATGGGACTAGCGGGTTTAACAATGAGCAGTTCTTC. This chain joins TRBV24-1 and TRBJ2-1, with 12 bases matching TRBD2. The CDR3 length is 16 residues. V gave up 3 bases and J gave up 5 bases; unmatched junction bases: 4. Germline V gene data show CDR1 as KGHDR and CDR2 as SFDVKD.